The clone carrying this TCR beta chain was detected once. The antigen is not known. Germline CDR1 and CDR2: SNHLY and FYNNEI. The length of the CDR3 is 13 residues. After removal of 6 bases from V and 6 bases from J, the junction contained 6 bases not matched to a gene. The record originates from a study of cytomegalovirus exposure and HLA in healthy donors. Whole-study context: Earlier, 150 million to 200 million T cells were analyzed, and 117 million unique TCR beta sequences were found among them. Findings of the study overall: Likely technical artifact: a cluster of highly shared sequence variants.

Researchers ran the PCR with 60 Vbeta and 13 Jbeta primers. Generated by immunoSEQ multiplex PCR, the TCRdb table keeps only in-frame clones and is missing some. The table shows approximately 120,000 clones, with about 78% occurring only once. This chain connects TRBV2 to TRBJ2-7; 9 nucleotides align to TRBD2. Specimen: PBMCs. The source of this sequence is a man aged 25 to 40 in good health and CMV-seronegative. Here the CDR3 reads CASRGTSTGEQYF. The CDR3, as DNA: TGTGCCAGCAGGGGGACTAGCACTGGCGAGCAGTACTTC.